This T cell receptor beta chain was identified during a study of T cells in Graves' hyperthyroidism and ophthalmopathy. As for this clonotype: Its antigen is not known.

Amplification of TCR beta CDR3 regions used RNA as the template. The TCR CDR3 first-round RT-PCR relied on the HTBI primer set. TCRdb reanalysed the multiplex PCR reads using MiXCR and keeps one entry per CDR3 protein. In the table there are about 200,000 distinct CDR3 sequences, about 17% of which are singletons. The germline gives CDR1 MNHEY, CDR2 SMNVEV (reference sequence). V lost 5 bases, J lost 1 base, and 11 bases lay in between. CDR3 length equals 14 residues. Study-level results: Ophthalmopathy was model-predicted a median about 7.1 months pre-onset. Most thyroid-expanded clonotypes above 0.001 were also found in blood.

Sequences were obtained from blood. The sequence was collected from a woman aged 45-65 years with Graves' hyperthyroidism. The chain recombines TRBV27 with TRBJ1-1; no definite D call. CDR3 sequence: CASSRSTANTEAFF. CDR3 DNA sequence: TGTGCCAGCAGTAGATCAACAGCGAACACTGAAGCTTTCTTT.